These 11 T cell receptor beta chains were all obtained from the same sample, sequenced in a study of OX40 agonist ivuxolimab in advanced cancers. This table comes from immunoSEQ multiplex PCR, and its TCRdb copy is limited to in-frame clones, with some not included. The sample lists 80,000 to 95,000 clones; 87% were seen once. Sequencing was performed on CD4+ or CD8+ T cells sorted from blood, taken in a trial of the OX40 agonist ivuxolimab. These receptors were obtained from an adult with an advanced solid tumor such as melanoma, head and neck, liver or kidney cancer.

The V call is TRBV18, the J call TRBJ2-5; TRBD1 is a possible D gene (5 bases). Germline CDR1 reads KGHSH; CDR2 reads LQKENI. The CDR3 has 14 residues. The V end was cut by 3 bases, the J end by 2 bases, with 10 bases between. CDR3: CASSPTKGQETQYF. The CDR3 DNA sequence: TGTGCCAGCTCACCTACTAAGGGGCAAGAGACCCAGTACTTC.

The V and J genes are TRBV2 and TRBJ1-2; D possibly corresponds to TRBD1 (6 bases). CDR1 and CDR2 from the germline V gene are SNHLY and FYNNEI. Trimming pared 6 bases from V and 0 bases from J, leaving 11 bases between. The CDR3 runs 14 residues. CDR3 loop: CASRYRDTNYGYTF. CDR3 bases: TGTGCCAGCAGGTACAGGGATACTAACTATGGCTACACCTTC.

V usage is TRBV5-1 and J usage is TRBJ1-6, with D maybe TRBD1 (6 bases). There are 16 residues in the CDR3. V lost 0 bases and J 5 bases, leaving 12 bases between the germline ends. CDR1 is SGHRS and CDR2 is YFSETQ in the germline V gene. The CDR3 reads CASSLEGVNDNSPLHF. CDR3 DNA sequence: TGCGCCAGCAGCTTGGAGGGGGTTAACGATAATTCACCCCTCCACTTT.

The chain couples TRBV11-3 to TRBJ2-5, with TRBD2 identical over 13 bases. Trimming took 4 bases from V and 5 from J; bases not matched to a gene: 4. The CDR3 loop spans 15 amino acids. Per germline, CDR1 SGHNT and CDR2 YENEEA. CDR3 DNA: TGTGCCAGCAGCTCGGGACTAGCGGGGATCGAGACCCAGTACTTC. Translating gives CASSSGLAGIETQYF.

The genes are TRBV6-1 and TRBJ1-2, with 9 bases that match TRBD1. The CDR3 is 15 residues long. Germline values: CDR1 MNHNS, CDR2 SASEGT. J was trimmed by 5 bases and V by 6 bases; bases with no gene match: 10. The chain's CDR3 is CASRGGDRDFYGYTF. The CDR3 DNA follows: TGTGCCAGCAGGGGCGGGGACAGGGACTTTTATGGCTACACCTTC.

This chain uses TRBV5-1 with TRBJ1-3; no clear D gene. CDR3 length: 13 residues. V dropped 1 base and J dropped 4 bases, with 6 bases sitting between them. Germline CDR1 SGHRS, CDR2 YFSETQ. This chain's CDR3 is CASSLSVGNTIYF. CDR3 nucleotide sequence: TGCGCCAGCAGCTTGTCAGTGGGAAACACCATATATTTT.

The rearrangement links TRBV7-2 to TRBJ1-2; the D is unclear. Trimming removed 1 base from V and 2 bases from J, with 5 bases in between. The CDR3 covers 13 residues. Per germline, CDR1 SGHTA and CDR2 FQGNSA. The CDR3 DNA sequence: TGTGCCAGCAGCTTAGATCAGAACTATGGCTACACCTTC. Encoded protein: CASSLDQNYGYTF.

V gene TRBV28 combines with J gene TRBJ1-4, with D unresolved. Looked up from germline, CDR1 is MDHEN and CDR2 is SYDVKM. Trimming left V 5 bases short and J 5 bases short, with 18 bases between. The CDR3 sequence is 16 residues long. DNA of the CDR3: TGTGCCAGCAGTAAGATCGACGGACCCCGGAATGAAAAACTGTTTTTT. Amino acid sequence: CASSKIDGPRNEKLFF. The whole variable domain, filled in from reference TRBV28 and TRBJ1-4, reads DVKVTQSSRYLVKRTGEKVFLECVQDMDHENMFWYRQDPGLGLRLIYFSYDVKMKEKGDIPEGYSVSREKKERFSLILESASTNQTSMYLCASSKIDGPRNEKLFFGSGTQLSVL.

This clone has just one count. The CDR3 sequence: CASSLAGSTNEKLFF. For the CDR3, the DNA is TGTGCCAGCAGCTTAGCCGGTTCAACTAATGAAAAACTGTTTTTT. The V call is TRBV7-9, the J call TRBJ1-4, with unresolved D. V was clipped by 0 bases and J by 0 bases, with 5 bases between them. The CDR3 covers 15 residues. Per germline, CDR1 SEHNR and CDR2 FQNEAQ (reference sequence).

The DNA for the CDR3 is TGTGCCAGTAACAGGGGGCCGGGGGCCAACGTCCTGACTTTC. It codes for CASNRGPGANVLTF. The chain links TRBV19 to TRBJ2-6; 9 nucleotides line up with TRBD1. CDR1 LNHDA and CDR2 SQIVND come from the germline V gene (reference sequence). The CDR3 sequence is 14 residues long. V lost 7 bases to trimming and J lost 4 bases; unmatched junction nucleotides: 2. The entire variable domain, with the rest obtained from reference TRBV19 and TRBJ2-6, is as follows: DGGITQSPKYLFRKEGQNVTLSCEQNLNHDAMYWYRQDPGQGLRLIYYSQIVNDFQKGDIAEGYSVSREKKESFPLTVTSAQKNPTAFYLCASNRGPGANVLTFGAGSRLTVL.

CDR3 protein: CASSQEAGFSGNTIYF. The CDR3 DNA reads TGTGCCAGCAGCCAAGAAGCAGGGTTCTCTGGAAACACCATATATTTT. The V call is TRBV4-2, the J call TRBJ1-3, with TRBD1 as a possible D gene (5 bases). This CDR3 is built from 16 residues. CDR1 and CDR2 from the germline V gene are LGHNA and YNFKEQ. With 0 bases removed from V and 0 bases from J, the gap between germline ends came to 9 bases.